A selection of T cell receptor beta chains follows, all from one sample in a study of T cell repertoires in cytomegalovirus infection. No antigen has been assigned to these receptors. TCRdb redid the calling of the reads with MiXCR, one entry per CDR3 protein. The sample has roughly 310,000 distinct CDR3 sequences, roughly 28% seen once; the top ten hold around 19%. This specimen was cultured PBMCs, taken from culture after CMV antigen stimulation. Source of these receptors: a human donor in good health (CMV status not recorded). Some clones in this sample may be carry-over from other donors' samples. The CDR3 runs from the conserved cysteine through the conserved F or W. Each record gives: J gene, clone size, D gene, V gene, CDR3 DNA, CDR3 protein. A D gene is named only where the DNA matches it firmly. Rows give clone size only sometimes, using once, few, many, or a class for an expanded clone.

>TRBJ2-7|few|NA|TRBV28
TGTGCCAGCAGTTTTACAGCCTACGAGCAGTACTTC
CASSFTAYEQYF
>TRBJ2-3|few|TRBD2|TRBV28
TGTGCCAGCAGTTTTTTGCGGGAGGGCTTTGTAAATACGCAGTATTTT
CASSFLREGFVNTQYF
>TRBJ2-7|NA|TRBD2|TRBV9
TGTGCCAGCAGCGGCCGGGCCGGGACTAGCGGGAGCGAGCAGTACTTC
CASSGRAGTSGSEQYF
>TRBJ1-1|NA|NA|TRBV6-1
TGTGCCAGCTTAAGGGGGGGTGAAGCTTTCTTT
CASLRGGEAFF
>TRBJ2-5|NA|TRBD2|TRBV7-3
TGTGCCAGCAGCCCGGGACTAGCGGGAAGAGGAGAGACCCAGTACTTC
CASSPGLAGRGETQYF
>TRBJ1-2|NA|NA|TRBV27
TGTGCCAGCAGTTTAAGTCAGCCAAGGGGGTATGGCTACACCTTC
CASSLSQPRGYGYTF
>TRBJ2-5|NA|TRBD1|TRBV7-6
TGTGCCAGCAGCCGAATTGGGACAGGGGGCTGGGAGACCCAGTACTTC
CASSRIGTGGWETQYF
>TRBJ2-3|NA|NA|TRBV11-2
TGTGCCAGCAGATACGGACAGCAACCCACAGATACGCAGTATTTT
CASRYGQQPTDTQYF
>TRBJ1-2|many|NA|TRBV7-2
TGTGCCAGCAGCTTAGCAGGGCCCTATGGCTACACCTTC
CASSLAGPYGYTF
>TRBJ1-6|NA|NA|TRBV7-6
TGTGCCAGCAGAGAGGGGGATCCACGCAATTCACCCCTCCACTTT
CASREGDPRNSPLHF
>TRBJ2-1|NA|TRBD2|TRBV28
TGTGCCAGCAGTGGGACTAGCGCCCTCAATGAGCAGTTCTTC
CASSGTSALNEQFF
>TRBJ1-5|few|TRBD1|TRBV7-2
TGTGCCAGCAGCCCGAGACAGGGGGACCAGCCCCAGCATTTT
CASSPRQGDQPQHF
>TRBJ2-7|few|NA|TRBV28
TGTGCCAGCAGTTTATTGGGGACGTCGAGCTCCTACGAGCAGTACTTC
CASSLLGTSSSYEQYF
>TRBJ2-7|NA|NA|TRBV12-3/TRBV12-4
TGTGCCAGCACTACCGGGACAAGGACCCACTACGAGCAGTACTTC
CASTTGTRTHYEQYF
>TRBJ2-1|few|TRBD2|TRBV6-1
TGTGCCGCTAGTCCCCAACGTACGGCGGGAGGGGCGCAGTTCTTC
CAASPQRTAGGAQFF
>TRBJ1-2|NA|TRBD1|TRBV27
TGTGCCAGCAGTCCCGGGACAGGGTCTAACTATGGCTACACCTTC
CASSPGTGSNYGYTF
>TRBJ2-2|many|NA|TRBV7-8
TGTGCCAGCAGCGTGTCAGGGGGGAGCGCCGGGGAGCTGTTTTTT
CASSVSGGSAGELFF
>TRBJ2-1|NA|TRBD2|TRBV12-3/TRBV12-4
TGTGCCAGCAGCAAGTGGGGATTTAACGGGAGGGGGTACAATGAGCAGTTCTTC
CASSKWGFNGRGYNEQFF
>TRBJ1-1|NA|NA|TRBV5-3
TGTGCCAGAAGCCACCTTGCTTTCTTT
CARSHLAFF
>TRBJ2-2|many|NA|TRBV18
TGTGCCAGCAGCCCGGACAGAAACACCGGGGAGCTGTTTTTT
CASSPDRNTGELFF
>TRBJ2-7|few|NA|TRBV4-1
TGCGCCAGCAGCCAGAGGGTTTCCCCCTACGAGCAGTACTTC
CASSQRVSPYEQYF
>TRBJ2-3|many|TRBD2|TRBV7-3
TGTGCCAGCAGCTCCGCCGGGACTAGCGGGACAGATACGCAGTATTTT
CASSSAGTSGTDTQYF
>TRBJ2-1|many|NA|TRBV11-2
TGTGCCAGCAGTCCTACCGGGGGAAAGCGCAACAATGAGCAGTTCTTC
CASSPTGGKRNNEQFF
>TRBJ2-5|NA|NA|TRBV7-6
TGTGCCAGCAGCTTAGCGGTTTCGGGGAAACAAGAGACCCAGTACTTC
CASSLAVSGKQETQYF
>TRBJ1-6|many|NA|TRBV11-2
TGTGCCACTCGTATAGGGGCTGATAATTCACCCCTCCACTTT
CATRIGADNSPLHF
>TRBJ1-4|NA|NA|TRBV27
TGTGCCAGCAGGCCTTCGGGAGATCGGAATGAAAAACTGTTTTTT
CASRPSGDRNEKLFF
>TRBJ1-6|NA|NA|TRBV12-3/TRBV12-4
TGTGCCAGCAGTTCCCTGGGGAGCTCCTATAATTCACCCCTCCACTTT
CASSSLGSSYNSPLHF
>TRBJ1-6|NA|NA|TRBV28
TGTGCCACCAAAATGACAGATAATTCACCCCTCCACTTT
CATKMTDNSPLHF
>TRBJ2-4|few|TRBD2|TRBV7-9
TGTGCCAGCAGCCGCACCGACCTGGGACTAGCGGGAGTCATTCAGTACTTC
CASSRTDLGLAGVIQYF
>TRBJ1-2|few|NA|TRBV7-9
TGTGCCAGCCGCGAGGGGAACTATGGCTACACCTTC
CASREGNYGYTF
>TRBJ2-2|few|NA|TRBV6-1
TGTGCCAGCAGTGATACAGCGAACACCGGGGAGCTGTTTTTT
CASSDTANTGELFF
>TRBJ1-3|NA|TRBD1|TRBV28
TGTGCCAGCAGTTTCCCGACAGGGGCCAGCTCTGGAAACACCATATATTTT
CASSFPTGASSGNTIYF
>TRBJ2-3|NA|TRBD2|TRBV7-6
TGTGCCAGCAGCCCGGGTATCCTGGCGGGGGGCCACACAGATACGCAGTATTTT
CASSPGILAGGHTDTQYF
>TRBJ2-7|NA|TRBD2|TRBV5-3
TGTGCCAGCAGCTTGGAACGGGAGGTCTACGAGCAGTACTTC
CASSLEREVYEQYF
>TRBJ2-2|few|NA|TRBV12-5
TGTGCTAGTGCCCCTGGGGGTACGACCGGGGAGCTGTTTTTT
CASAPGGTTGELFF
>TRBJ2-7|NA|NA|TRBV7-6
TGTGCCAGCAGCCCCCTTTTGGGTAGCGCGAGCGAGCAGTACTTC
CASSPLLGSASEQYF
>TRBJ1-6|NA|NA|TRBV7-2
TGTGCCAGCAGCGCGACGAATTCATCCCTCCACTTT
CASSATNSSLHF
>TRBJ2-1|few|TRBD1|TRBV20-1
TGCAGTGCTAGACAGGGGGTTTGGGGGTACAATGAGCAGTTCTTC
CSARQGVWGYNEQFF
>TRBJ1-6|NA|NA|TRBV7-3
TGTGCCAGCAGCTTACAGCCGGGCGGTTCACCCCTCCACTTT
CASSLQPGGSPLHF
>TRBJ2-3|NA|NA|TRBV25-1
TGTGCCAGCAGCCCTCTGGGGGGTAGGACAGATACGCAGTATTTT
CASSPLGGRTDTQYF
>TRBJ1-5|NA|NA|TRBV25-1
TGTGCCAGCAGTGGAGGAGGCAATCGGCCCCAGCATTTT
CASSGGGNRPQHF
>TRBJ1-2|NA|NA|TRBV24-1
TGTGCCACCAGTGACCAGAATGGCTACACCTTC
CATSDQNGYTF
>TRBJ1-1|few|TRBD1|TRBV27
TGTGCCAGCAGTAAAACCGGGACAGGAGCCTGGACTGAAGCTTTCTTT
CASSKTGTGAWTEAFF
>TRBJ2-5|many|NA|TRBV7-2
TGTGCCAGCAGCTTAGCAGTGTACCAAGAGACCCAGTACTTC
CASSLAVYQETQYF
>TRBJ1-6|few|NA|TRBV2
TGTGCCAGCAAGGATTGGGAGGGAGTTAATTCACCCCTCCACTTT
CASKDWEGVNSPLHF